This TCR beta chain was sequenced for a study of cytomegalovirus exposure and HLA in healthy donors. Healthy bone marrow donors made up the cohort. The PCR had 60 Vbeta and 13 Jbeta primers. Sequencing was performed with immunoSEQ multiplex PCR; in TCRdb, only in-frame clones are kept and a portion is missing. The sample has roughly 120,000 clones, and its top ten clones hold around 3.6%. Germline CDR1 and CDR2: SEHNR and FQNEAQ (reference sequence). This CDR3 is built from 15 residues. V was pared by 4 bases and J by 6 bases, with 13 bases between. Sequencing was performed on PBMCs. This chain joins TRBV7-9 and TRBJ1-6; the D gene is possibly TRBD1 (5 bases). This TCR derives from a man younger than 35 in good health and CMV-seronegative. CDR3 loop: CASSSGGRVNSPLHF. The CDR3 DNA is TGTGCCAGCAGCTCTGGGGGGAGGGTTAATTCACCCCTCCACTTT.